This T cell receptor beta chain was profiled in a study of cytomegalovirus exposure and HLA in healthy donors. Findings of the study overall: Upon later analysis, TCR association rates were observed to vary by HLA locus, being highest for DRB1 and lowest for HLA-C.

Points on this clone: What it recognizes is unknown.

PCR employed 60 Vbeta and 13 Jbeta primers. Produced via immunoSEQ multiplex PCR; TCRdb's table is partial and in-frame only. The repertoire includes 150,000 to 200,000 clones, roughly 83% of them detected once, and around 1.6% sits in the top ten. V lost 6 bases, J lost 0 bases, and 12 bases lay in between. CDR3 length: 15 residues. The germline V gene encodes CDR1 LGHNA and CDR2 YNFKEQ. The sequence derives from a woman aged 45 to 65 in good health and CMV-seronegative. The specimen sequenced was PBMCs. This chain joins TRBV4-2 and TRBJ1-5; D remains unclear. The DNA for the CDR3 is TGTGCCAGCAGGGATCTAGGTAATAGCAATCAGCCCCAGCATTTT. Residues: CASRDLGNSNQPQHF.